These 12 T cell receptor beta chains originate from one sample sequenced in a study of human T cells and chemical hapten exposure. The time point is: patch test 1, 2 weeks after DPC sensitization. Sample treatment: therapeutic diphenylcyclopropenone sensitization with weekly scalp DPC. TCRdb processed the RACE reads anew with MiXCR; each CDR3 protein has one entry. The data hold about 71,000 distinct CDR3 sequences, with approximately 9.8% observed a single time. Sample: whole blood, taken in connection with sensitization to the hapten diphenylcyclopropenone (DPC). The receptors here all came from a woman in her 40s with alopecia areata. Some clones in this sample may be carry-over from other donors' samples.

The rearrangement joins TRBV7-2 to TRBJ2-7; D gene unclear. The germline CDR1 and CDR2 sequences are SGHTA and FQGNSA. V lost 4 bases and J lost 4, with 11 bases in between. This CDR3 region has 13 residues. The CDR3 loop reads CASSYFSSYEQYF. In nucleotides, the CDR3 is TGTGCCAGCAGCTATTTCTCTAGTTACGAGCAGTACTTC.

This clonotype was found many times. The genes are TRBV6-2 or TRBV6-3 and TRBJ1-2; TRBD1 matches 7 bases. The CDR3 length is 13 residues. Germline CDR1 reads MNHEY; CDR2 reads SVGEGT. V lost 5 bases, J lost 5 bases, and 5 bases stayed unmatched. The CDR3 here is CASSRTGLYGYTF. The CDR3 DNA follows: TGTGCCAGCAGTCGGACAGGACTATATGGCTACACCTTC.

This clonotype was seen ten or more times. The chain is built from TRBV4-2 and TRBJ1-5; 9 positions agree with TRBD1. The germline CDR1 and CDR2 sequences are LGHNA and YNFKEQ. V lost 0 bases and J lost 4; bases outside the gene matches: 1. The CDR3 covers 15 residues. This CDR3 reads CASSQEGTGNQPQHF. The CDR3 DNA sequence: TGTGCCAGCAGCCAAGAGGGGACAGGGAATCAGCCCCAGCATTTT.

This clonotype occurred once. This clone may be a read error of a much larger clone one base away. The chain combines TRBV7-2 with TRBJ2-2, with 8 nucleotides matching TRBD2. CDR1 and CDR2 (germline): SGHTA, FQGNSA. The CDR3 consists of 15 residues. Here the CDR3 reads CASSLVAGYTGKLFF. CDR3 sequence (DNA): TGTGCCAGCAGCTTAGTAGCGGGGTACACCGGGAAGCTGTTTTTT.

This clonotype appeared a single time. The chain recombines TRBV4-3 with TRBJ2-3, with D possibly matching TRBD1 (6 bases). The ends were cut back, 3 bases at V and 1 base at J, with 17 bases in the middle. Germline V gene data show CDR1 as LGHNA and CDR2 as YSLEER. The CDR3 totals 17 residues. DNA of the CDR3: TGCGCCAGCAGCCATACAACCTCCTCAGGGGGCACAGATACGCAGTATTTT. Translated: CASSHTTSSGGTDTQYF.

The V and J genes are TRBV6-1 and TRBJ1-5; D possibly corresponds to TRBD1 (5 bases). Germline V CDR1 and CDR2: MNHNS, SASEGT. Trimming took off 0 bases at V and 3 bases at J, with 9 bases between the two ends. This CDR3 is 15 amino acids long. CDR3 bases: TGTGCCAGCAGTGAAGCGTGGGGGATCAATCAGCCCCAGCATTTT. It is translated as CASSEAWGINQPQHF.

Of note for this clonotype: A much larger clone sits a single nucleotide away, making a read error possible. The chain employs TRBV12-3 or TRBV12-4 and TRBJ1-6; D may be TRBD1 (5 bases). The CDR3 is made up of 14 amino acids. V gave up 5 bases and J gave up 9 bases, with 14 bases separating them. The chain's CDR3 is CASSPRGPASPLHF. CDR3 nucleotide sequence: TGTGCCAGCAGTCCTAGGGGTCCGGCTTCACCCCTCCACTTT.

This clonotype was seen many times. J is TRBJ1-3 and V is TRBV7-9; TRBD1 matches at 7 bases. Germline CDR1 reads SEHNR; CDR2 reads FQNEAQ (reference sequence). V lost 4 bases to trimming and J lost 0 bases; unmatched junction nucleotides: 3. This CDR3 has 15 amino acids. This chain's CDR3 is CASSSRQGSGNTIYF. The DNA for the CDR3 is TGTGCCAGCAGCTCCCGACAGGGCTCTGGAAACACCATATATTTT.

This clonotype was counted a few times. The J gene is TRBJ2-7, the V gene TRBV4-1; unclear D gene. Trimming shortened V by 3 bases and J by 2 bases, and 8 bases separated the two germline ends. CDR3 length equals 13 residues. From germline, CDR1 is MGHRA and CDR2 YSYEKL. CDR3 coding DNA: TGCGCCAGCAGCCAGGCGGTGACCTACGAGCAGTACTTC. The encoded protein is CASSQAVTYEQYF.

The chain joins TRBV27 to TRBJ2-2; D unclear. The CDR3 contains 15 residues. The V gene lost 8 bases and the J gene lost 1 base, with 14 bases spanning the gap. Germline loops: CDR1 MNHEY, CDR2 SMNVEV (reference sequence). CDR3 in amino acids: CASSTGSGNTGELFF. Written as DNA, the CDR3 is TGTGCCAGCTCCACTGGATCCGGGAACACCGGGGAGCTGTTTTTT.

The table lists this clonotype with a few counts. The genes are TRBV28 and TRBJ1-1, with 7 bases aligning to TRBD1. The CDR3 covers 15 residues. CDR1 and CDR2 from the germline V gene are MDHEN and SYDVKM. Germline trimming cut 3 bases from V and 5 bases from J; bases unmatched to any gene: 9. The DNA for the CDR3 is TGTGCCAGCAGTTTCGGCAGGGGGTTTGGAACTGAAGCTTTCTTT. Its protein is CASSFGRGFGTEAFF.

In this sample, this clonotype turned up many times. The chain couples TRBV12-3 or TRBV12-4 to TRBJ1-4; no clear D. The CDR3 is made up of 14 amino acids. The V and J ends lost 5 bases and 7 bases respectively, with 14 bases between them. The CDR3 spells CASSISYEGEKLFF. The CDR3 DNA reads TGTGCCAGCAGTATATCCTACGAGGGTGAAAAACTGTTTTTT.